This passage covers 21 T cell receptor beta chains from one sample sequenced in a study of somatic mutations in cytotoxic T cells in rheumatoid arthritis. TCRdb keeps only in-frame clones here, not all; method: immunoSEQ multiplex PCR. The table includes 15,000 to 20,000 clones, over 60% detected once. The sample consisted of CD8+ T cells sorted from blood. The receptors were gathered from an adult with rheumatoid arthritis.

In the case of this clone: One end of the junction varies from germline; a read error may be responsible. DNA for the CDR3: TGTGCCAGCACCGGCGTGGGAACCACCATATATTTT. As protein: CASTGVGTTIYF. This chain links TRBV11-2 with TRBJ1-3; D gene uncertain. Per germline, CDR1 SGHAT and CDR2 FQNNGV. CDR3 length equals 12 residues.

The CDR3 is CATSSSGRVGNEQFF. CDR3 DNA: TGTGCCACCAGCAGCAGCGGGAGGGTGGGAAATGAGCAGTTCTTC. V is TRBV15 and J is TRBJ2-1; 10 nucleotides align to TRBD2. V gave up 3 bases and J gave up 7 bases; unmatched junction bases: 6. The CDR3 runs to 15 residues. CDR1 is LNHNV and CDR2 is YYDKDF in the germline V gene (reference sequence). The full variable domain, with the rest looked up from reference TRBV15 and TRBJ2-1, is DAMVIQNPRYQVTQFGKPVTLSCSQTLNHNVMYWYQQKSSQAPKLLFHYYDKDFNNEADTPDNFQSRRPNTSFCFLDIRSPGLGDTAMYLCATSSSGRVGNEQFFGPGTRLTVL.

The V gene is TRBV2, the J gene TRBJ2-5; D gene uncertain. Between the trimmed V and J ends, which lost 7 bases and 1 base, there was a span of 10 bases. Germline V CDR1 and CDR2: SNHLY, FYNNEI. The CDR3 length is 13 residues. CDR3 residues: CASNSPVQETQYF. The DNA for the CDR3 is TGTGCCAGCAATTCGCCAGTCCAAGAGACCCAGTACTTC. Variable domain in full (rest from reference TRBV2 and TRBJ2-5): EPEVTQTPSHQVTQMGQEVILRCVPISNHLYFYWYRQILGQKVEFLVSFYNNEISEKSEIFDDQFSVERPDGSNFTLKIRSTKLEDSAMYFCASNSPVQETQYFGPGTRLLVL.

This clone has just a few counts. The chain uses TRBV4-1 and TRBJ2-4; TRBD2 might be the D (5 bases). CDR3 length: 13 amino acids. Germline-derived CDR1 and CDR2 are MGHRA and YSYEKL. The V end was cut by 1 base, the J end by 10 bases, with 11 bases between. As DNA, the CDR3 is TGCGCCAGCAGCCAAGTGGACGGGGAAATTCAGTACTTC. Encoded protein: CASSQVDGEIQYF.

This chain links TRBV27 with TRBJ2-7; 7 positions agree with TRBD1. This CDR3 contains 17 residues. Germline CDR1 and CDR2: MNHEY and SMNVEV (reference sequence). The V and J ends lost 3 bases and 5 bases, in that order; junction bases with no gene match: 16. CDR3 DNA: TGTGCCAGCAGTTTTCTTTCCGGGACAGAGGTCGACCACGAGCAGTACTTC. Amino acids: CASSFLSGTEVDHEQYF.

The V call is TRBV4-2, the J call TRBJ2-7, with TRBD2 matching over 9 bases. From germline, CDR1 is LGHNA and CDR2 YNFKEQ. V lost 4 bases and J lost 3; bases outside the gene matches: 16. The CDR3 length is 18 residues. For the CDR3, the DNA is TGTGCCAGCAGCCCCTCTATTTATTTAGCGGGGGCATTCTACGAGCAGTACTTC. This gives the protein CASSPSIYLAGAFYEQYF.

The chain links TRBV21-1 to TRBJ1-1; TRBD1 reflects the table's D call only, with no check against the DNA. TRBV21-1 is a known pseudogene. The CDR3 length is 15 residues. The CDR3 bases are TGTGCCAGCAGCCCCCAGGGGGGACGAAACACTGAAGCTTTCTTT. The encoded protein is CASSPQGGRNTEAFF.

The CDR3 loop reads CASSWTSGRAGYNEQFF. Written as DNA, the CDR3 is TGTGCCAGCAGTTGGACTAGCGGGAGGGCGGGCTACAATGAGCAGTTCTTC. The chain couples TRBV2 to TRBJ2-1, with 15 bases matching TRBD2. Unmatched junction bases numbered 5, after V lost 5 bases and J lost 3 bases. Looked up from germline, CDR1 is SNHLY and CDR2 is FYNNEI. The CDR3 loop spans 17 amino acids. Full variable domain (missing parts from reference TRBV2 and TRBJ2-1): EPEVTQTPSHQVTQMGQEVILRCVPISNHLYFYWYRQILGQKVEFLVSFYNNEISEKSEIFDDQFSVERPDGSNFTLKIRSTKLEDSAMYFCASSWTSGRAGYNEQFFGPGTRLTVL.

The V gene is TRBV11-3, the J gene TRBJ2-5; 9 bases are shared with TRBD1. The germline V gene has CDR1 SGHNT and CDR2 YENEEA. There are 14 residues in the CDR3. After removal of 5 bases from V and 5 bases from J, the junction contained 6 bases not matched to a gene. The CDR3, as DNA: TGTGCCAGCAGCCACAGGGGGCGAGGGGAGACCCAGTACTTC. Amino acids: CASSHRGRGETQYF.

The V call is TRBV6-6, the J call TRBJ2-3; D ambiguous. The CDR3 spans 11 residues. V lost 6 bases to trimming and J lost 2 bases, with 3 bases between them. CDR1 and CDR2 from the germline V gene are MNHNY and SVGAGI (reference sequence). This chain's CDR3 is CASRDTDTQYF. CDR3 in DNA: TGTGCCAGCAGGGACACAGATACGCAGTATTTT.

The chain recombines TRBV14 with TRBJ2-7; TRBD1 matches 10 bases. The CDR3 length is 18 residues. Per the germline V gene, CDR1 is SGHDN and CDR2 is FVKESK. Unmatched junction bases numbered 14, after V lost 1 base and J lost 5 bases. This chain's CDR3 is CASSQVRDMTGGGDEQYF. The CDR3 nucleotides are TGTGCCAGCAGCCAAGTGAGGGACATGACAGGGGGCGGCGACGAGCAGTACTTC. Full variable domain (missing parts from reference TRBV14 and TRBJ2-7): EAGVTQFPSHSVIEKGQTVTLRCDPISGHDNLYWYRRVMGKEIKFLLHFVKESKQDESGMPNNRFLAERTGGTYSTLKVQPAELEDSGVYFCASSQVRDMTGGGDEQYFGPGTRLTVT.

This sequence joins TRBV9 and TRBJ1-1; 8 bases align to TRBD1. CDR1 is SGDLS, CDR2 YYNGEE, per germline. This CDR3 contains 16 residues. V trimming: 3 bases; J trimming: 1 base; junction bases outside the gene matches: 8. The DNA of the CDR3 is TGTGCCAGCAGCGCCCGATCTGGACAGGGGAACACTGAAGCTTTCTTT. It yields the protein CASSARSGQGNTEAFF. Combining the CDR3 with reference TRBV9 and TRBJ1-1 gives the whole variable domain DSGVTQTPKHLITATGQRVTLRCSPRSGDLSVYWYQQSLDQGLQFLIQYYNGEERAKGNILERFSAQQFPDLHSELNLSSLELGDSALYFCASSARSGQGNTEAFFGQGTRLTVV.

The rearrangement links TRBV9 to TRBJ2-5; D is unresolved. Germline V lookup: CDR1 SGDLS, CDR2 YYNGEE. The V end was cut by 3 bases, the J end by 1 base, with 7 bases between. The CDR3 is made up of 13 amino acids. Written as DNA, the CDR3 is TGTGCCAGCAGCGCCCACCCCCAAGAGACCCAGTACTTC. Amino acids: CASSAHPQETQYF.

CDR3 DNA sequence: TGTGCCAGCAGTGAAAACAATGAGCAGTTCTTC. This sequence encodes CASSENNEQFF. The chain combines TRBV6-4 with TRBJ2-1, with D unresolved. The CDR3 consists of 11 residues. Germline V gives CDR1 MRHNA, CDR2 SNTAGT. V was cut by 3 bases and J by 5 bases, with 2 bases left in between.

The CDR3 DNA sequence: TGTGCCAGTAGTATGGGGGACTACGACACAGATACGCAGTATTTT. This sequence encodes CASSMGDYDTDTQYF. The genes are TRBV19 and TRBJ2-3, with 7 bases lining up with TRBD2. Germline CDR1 and CDR2: LNHDA and SQIVND (reference sequence). CDR3 length: 15 amino acids. J gave up 2 bases and V 3 bases, and 5 bases lay outside the gene matches.

CDR3 region: CASSSGSRDSPLHF. In DNA, the CDR3 is TGTGCCAGCAGCTCCGGGAGCAGGGATTCACCCCTCCACTTT. The chain has TRBV5-6 and TRBJ1-6; tentatively, D is TRBD1 (5 bases). Germline V lookup: CDR1 SGHDT, CDR2 YYEEEE. V lost 3 bases and J 8 bases, leaving 12 bases between the germline ends. This CDR3 comprises 14 residues.

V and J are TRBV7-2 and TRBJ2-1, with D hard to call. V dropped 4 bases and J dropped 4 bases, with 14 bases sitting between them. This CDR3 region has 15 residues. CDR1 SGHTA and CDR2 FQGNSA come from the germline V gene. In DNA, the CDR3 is TGTGCCAGCAGCTACGCAGATCCGCCTTACAATGAGCAGTTCTTC. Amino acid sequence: CASSYADPPYNEQFF. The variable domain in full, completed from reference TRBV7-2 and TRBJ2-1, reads GAGVSQSPSNKVTEKGKDVELRCDPISGHTALYWYRQSLGQGLEFLIYFQGNSAPDKSGLPSDRFSAERTGGSVSTLTIQRTQQEDSAVYLCASSYADPPYNEQFFGPGTRLTVL.

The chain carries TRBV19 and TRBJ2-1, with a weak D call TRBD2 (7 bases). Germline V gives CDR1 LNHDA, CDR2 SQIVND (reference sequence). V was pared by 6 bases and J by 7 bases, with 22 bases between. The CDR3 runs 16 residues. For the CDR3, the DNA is TGTGCCAGTAGCCCTCTGGGGGGGCGGGGGAGTAATGAGCAGTTCTTC. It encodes CASSPLGGRGSNEQFF.

CDR3 sequence (DNA): TGCGCCAGCAGCCAAAAACAGGGGGTAGTTGGCTACACCTTC. Encoded protein: CASSQKQGVVGYTF. The chain joins TRBV4-1 to TRBJ1-2; 8 bases fit TRBD1. V was clipped by 2 bases and J by 7 bases; unmatched bases: 6. The CDR3 runs to 14 residues. Looked up from germline, CDR1 is MGHRA and CDR2 is YSYEKL.

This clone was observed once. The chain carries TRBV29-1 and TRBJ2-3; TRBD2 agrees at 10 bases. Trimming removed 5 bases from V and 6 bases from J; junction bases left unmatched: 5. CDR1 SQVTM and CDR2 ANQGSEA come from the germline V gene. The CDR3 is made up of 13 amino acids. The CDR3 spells CSVLAGDMDTQYF. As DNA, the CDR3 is TGCAGCGTTCTAGCGGGAGATATGGATACGCAGTATTTT.

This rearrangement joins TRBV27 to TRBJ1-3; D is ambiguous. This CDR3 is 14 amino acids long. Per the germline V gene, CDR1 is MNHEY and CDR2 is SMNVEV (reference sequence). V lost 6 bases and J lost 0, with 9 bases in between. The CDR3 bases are TGTGCCAGCAGCAGATTGGGCTCTGGAAACACCATATATTTT. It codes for CASSRLGSGNTIYF.